One T cell receptor beta chain is described in this entry. Its specificity is not known. Germline V CDR1 and CDR2: LGHNA, YNFKEQ. V lost 1 base to trimming and J lost 4 bases; unmatched junction nucleotides: 6. CDR3 length: 15 amino acids. These data belong to a study of vaccination effects on CD4 cells after COVID-19. ViraFEST assay sequencing came after antigen-specific CD4+ T cells were expanded with viral peptide pools. Subsequent to a culture period of more than 8 days, CD4+ T cells were isolated. Vaccinated recipients, who were negative for nucleocapsid antibodies, had no history of SARS-CoV-2 infection. PBMC were cultured at some 2.1 million per well with approximately 10 IU/ml IL-2 and roughly 10 ug/ml peptides. Findings and limits, study-wide: Healthy vaccinees had only 1 of 255 vaccine-induced clones cross-react with common cold coronaviruses.

Profiled with immunoSEQ multiplex PCR; TCRdb holds only in-frame clones, not every one. The sample carries roughly 30,000 clones, roughly 73% recorded once. This clonotype was obtained from a human donor who received a COVID-19 vaccine. Source: CD4+ T cells from PBMCs cultured with HCoV-OC43 spike peptides, taken before COVID-19 vaccination. As for subset: HCoV-OC43 spike overlapping peptide pool stimulation. V and J are TRBV4-2 and TRBJ1-2; 7 bases line up with TRBD1. The CDR3 nucleotides are TGTGCCAGCAGCCAAGCCGGGACAGACTCCTATGGCTACACCTTC. It translates to CASSQAGTDSYGYTF.